The 23 T cell receptor beta chains reported below all come from one sample, sequenced in a study of control samples from healthy donors and cancer patients. Generated by immunoSEQ multiplex PCR, the TCRdb table keeps only in-frame clones and is missing some. The table records 84,000 or so clones, approximately 80% of them present only once. The sample was PBMCs. All receptors come from a man in his sixties with head and neck cancer.

This sequence joins TRBV29-1 and TRBJ2-5; possibly TRBD1 for D (5 bases). Trimming pared 4 bases from V and 5 bases from J, leaving 11 bases between. This CDR3 spans 12 amino acids. The V gene's germline CDR1 is SQVTM and CDR2 ANQGSEA. The CDR3 spells CSVGRAGETQYF. The DNA for the CDR3 is TGCAGCGTTGGCAGGGCCGGGGAGACCCAGTACTTC.

This chain connects TRBV18 to TRBJ1-5; 7 bases fit TRBD1. This CDR3 is 14 amino acids long. Germline CDR1 is KGHSH and CDR2 is LQKENI. V shed 6 bases and J 5 bases; nucleotides not matched to a gene: 7. The CDR3 loop is CASSAGTAHQPQHF. The CDR3 DNA reads as TGTGCCAGCTCGGCCGGGACAGCCCATCAGCCCCAGCATTTT.

CDR3: CASSYSQAAGNTIYF. The CDR3 region has the DNA TGTGCCAGCAGTTACTCGCAAGCGGCCGGAAACACCATATATTTT. The chain combines TRBV6-6 with TRBJ1-3; D uncertain. In germline, CDR1 is MNHNY, CDR2 SVGAGI (reference sequence). This CDR3 has 15 residues. Trimming left V 0 bases short and J 4 bases short, with 10 bases between.

The chain couples TRBV7-2 to TRBJ1-6; unclear D gene. Trimming left V 5 bases short and J 7 bases short, with 9 bases between. Germline V gives CDR1 SGHTA, CDR2 FQGNSA. The CDR3 length is 13 residues. The CDR3 reads CASSPYLNSPLHF. As DNA, the CDR3 is TGTGCCAGCAGCCCATATTTGAATTCACCCCTCCACTTT.

CDR3 protein: CATGVAEETQYF. The CDR3 region has the DNA TGTGCCACCGGGGTAGCGGAGGAGACCCAGTACTTC. The gene calls are TRBV10-3 and TRBJ2-5; the D gene is possibly TRBD2 (6 bases). CDR3 length equals 12 residues. V was pared by 10 bases and J by 5 bases, with 14 bases between. Germline V gene lookup returns CDR1 ENHRY and CDR2 SYGVKD.

This rearrangement joins TRBV9 to TRBJ2-3, with 8 bases aligning to TRBD2. The V gene's germline CDR1 is SGDLS and CDR2 YYNGEE. The J segment lost 7 bases and the V segment lost 0 bases, leaving 10 bases of the junction unmatched. The CDR3 sequence is 16 residues long. The CDR3 nucleotides are TGTGCCAGCAGCGTAGAACCAGCGGGAGTACTCAATACGCAGTATTTT. This codes for CASSVEPAGVLNTQYF.

This clone was seen only a few times. The chain uses TRBV6-4 and TRBJ2-1; D may be TRBD1 (7 bases). CDR1 is MRHNA and CDR2 is SNTAGT in the germline V gene. CDR3 size: 17 residues. V was clipped by 2 bases and J by 9 bases, with 23 bases between them. DNA for the CDR3: TGTGCCAGCAGTGACACATCGCTTGGGGGGACAGCTGCTGAGCAGTTCTTC. Translating gives CASSDTSLGGTAAEQFF.

The rearrangement joins TRBV4-2 to TRBJ2-1; 13 bases match TRBD2. The trim removed 7 bases at V and 5 bases at J, leaving 5 bases unmatched. Looked up from germline, CDR1 is LGHNA and CDR2 is YNFKEQ. The CDR3 runs 15 residues. CDR3 nucleotide sequence: TGTGCCAGCACCACCGGGACTAGCGGGAACAATGAGCAGTTCTTC. This codes for CASTTGTSGNNEQFF.

This chain joins TRBV5-6 and TRBJ2-7; D gene uncertain. V lost 1 base to trimming and J lost 2 bases, with 10 bases between them. From germline, CDR1 is SGHDT and CDR2 YYEEEE. CDR3 length: 14 amino acids. The CDR3, as DNA: TGTGCCAGCAGCTTGAGTTCAGGACCCTACGAGCAGTACTTC. Translation: CASSLSSGPYEQYF.

The chain has TRBV29-1 and TRBJ2-6, with 7 bases fitting TRBD1. CDR1 and CDR2 from the germline V gene are SQVTM and ANQGSEA. V lost 5 bases, J lost 0 bases, and 4 bases stayed unmatched. The CDR3 length is 15 residues. The DNA of the CDR3 is TGCAGCGTTCAGACAGGGAGCTCTGGGGCCAACGTCCTGACTTTC. It is translated as CSVQTGSSGANVLTF. Combining the CDR3 with reference TRBV29-1 and TRBJ2-6 gives the whole variable domain SAVISQKPSRDICQRGTSLTIQCQVDSQVTMMFWYRQQPGQSLTLIATANQGSEATYESGFVIDKFPISRPNLTFSTLTVSNMSPEDSSIYLCSVQTGSSGANVLTFGAGSRLTVL.

This sequence joins TRBV7-8 and TRBJ1-1; 7 positions agree with TRBD1. Germline assignment: CDR1 SGHVS and CDR2 FQNEAQ. Trimming removed 5 bases from V and 3 bases from J; junction bases left unmatched: 6. The CDR3 runs to 14 residues. The CDR3 region is CASSPLTGYTEAFF. In DNA, the CDR3 is TGTGCCAGCAGCCCCCTGACAGGGTACACTGAAGCTTTCTTT.

The chain combines TRBV6-5 with TRBJ2-7; 11 positions agree with TRBD2. The CDR3 sequence is 15 residues long. V trimming: 8 bases; J trimming: 5 bases; junction bases outside the gene matches: 11. The germline CDR1 and CDR2 sequences are MNHEY and SVGAGI. Here the CDR3 reads CASRTETSGKNEQYF. As DNA, the CDR3 is TGTGCCAGCCGAACAGAGACTAGCGGGAAAAACGAGCAGTACTTC.

This clone has at least ten counts. The chain joins TRBV7-9 to TRBJ1-1; D is undetermined. Germline V gene lookup returns CDR1 SEHNR and CDR2 FQNEAQ (reference sequence). Deletions cut 5 bases from V and 5 bases from J, with 9 bases between. The CDR3 consists of 12 residues. The CDR3: CASSLKRTEAFF. DNA for the CDR3: TGTGCCAGCAGCCTCAAGAGAACTGAAGCTTTCTTT.

The CDR3: CASSLAVGRLSEKLFF. CDR3 nucleotides: TGTGCCAGCAGCTTAGCAGTCGGGAGGCTGAGTGAAAAACTGTTTTTT. The rearrangement uses TRBV7-2 and TRBJ1-4; unclear D gene. V lost 0 bases, J lost 7 bases, and 15 bases lay in between. The CDR3 is 16 residues long. Germline lookup yields CDR1 SGHTA and CDR2 FQGNSA.

The gene calls are TRBV5-1 and TRBJ1-1; 9 nucleotides match TRBD1. V was clipped by 2 bases and J by 7 bases; unmatched bases: 3. Per the germline V gene, CDR1 is SGHRS and CDR2 is YFSETQ. The CDR3 totals 13 residues. The CDR3, as DNA: TGCGCCAGCAGCTTACAGGGGGCGGATGAAGCTTTCTTT. This translates into CASSLQGADEAFF. The full variable domain, in which reference TRBV5-1 and TRBJ1-1 provide the parts outside the CDR3, is KAGVTQTPRYLIKTRGQQVTLSCSPISGHRSVSWYQQTPGQGLQFLFEYFSETQRNKGNFPGRFSGRQFSNSRSEMNVSTLELGDSALYLCASSLQGADEAFFGQGTRLTVV.

The chain is built from TRBV2 and TRBJ2-7; 8 nucleotides align to TRBD1. V was pared by 2 bases and J by 7 bases, with 10 bases of the junction left unmatched. CDR3 size: 15 residues. CDR1 is SNHLY and CDR2 is FYNNEI in the germline V gene. The CDR3 loop reads CASSEWQGATGEQYF. CDR3 coding DNA: TGTGCCAGCAGTGAATGGCAGGGGGCAACTGGGGAGCAGTACTTC.

The rearrangement uses TRBV4-2 and TRBJ2-7; TRBD2 matches 7 bases. CDR3 length equals 15 residues. CDR1 is LGHNA and CDR2 is YNFKEQ in the germline V gene. After removal of 1 base from V and 6 bases from J, the junction contained 9 bases not matched to a gene. The CDR3 reads CASSQGGGSFSEQYF. The CDR3 DNA sequence: TGTGCCAGCAGCCAAGGGGGGGGGAGTTTTTCCGAGCAGTACTTC.

Written as DNA, the CDR3 is TGTGCCAGCAGTTATACAGCTGCCAATGAGCAGTTCTTC. This codes for CASSYTAANEQFF. The chain recombines TRBV27 with TRBJ2-1; D is uncertain. Germline V gene lookup returns CDR1 MNHEY and CDR2 SMNVEV (reference sequence). The CDR3 totals 13 residues. The V gene lost 4 bases and the J gene lost 6 bases, with 10 bases spanning the gap.

This clone has only one observation. The sample has other DNA sequences that encode this CDR3 too. The chain couples TRBV5-1 to TRBJ2-5; TRBD2 matches at 7 bases. The CDR3 has 14 amino acids. The germline CDR1 and CDR2 sequences are SGHRS and YFSETQ. The J segment lost 4 bases and the V segment lost 4 bases, leaving 7 bases of the junction unmatched. CDR3 loop: CASSPGWGGETQYF. The DNA for the CDR3 is TGCGCCAGCAGCCCGGGTTGGGGGGGAGAGACCCAGTACTTC.

This sequence joins TRBV5-4 and TRBJ2-1; TRBD1 might be the D (7 bases). The CDR3 runs 18 residues. The V end was cut by 4 bases, the J end by 2 bases, with 22 bases between. From germline, CDR1 is SGHNT and CDR2 YYREEE (reference sequence). CDR3: CASSGGGGGTAAYNEQFF. Written as DNA, the CDR3 is TGTGCCAGCAGCGGAGGAGGGGGCGGGACAGCAGCCTACAATGAGCAGTTCTTC.

The chain combines TRBV7-2 with TRBJ2-1; D unclear. The length of the CDR3 is 14 residues. Per the germline V gene, CDR1 is SGHTA and CDR2 is FQGNSA. Trimming left V 1 base short and J 10 bases short, with 14 bases between. For the CDR3, the DNA is TGTGCCAGCAGCTTAGTTCTGCTCACCTTGGAGCAGTTCTTC. Translated, it gives CASSLVLLTLEQFF.

V usage is TRBV5-1 and J usage is TRBJ2-7; D perhaps matches TRBD2 (5 bases). Trimming cost V 0 bases and J 2 bases, with 18 bases left between them. There are 17 residues in the CDR3. Germline values: CDR1 SGHRS, CDR2 YFSETQ. The CDR3 loop is CASSLGSGGKPTYEQYF. The CDR3 bases are TGCGCCAGCAGCTTGGGTTCAGGAGGAAAACCTACCTACGAGCAGTACTTC.

This clone was found a few times. The chain joins TRBV7-9 to TRBJ1-6; the D is unclear. Germline CDR1 and CDR2: SEHNR and FQNEAQ (reference sequence). The V end lost 5 bases, the J end lost 5 bases, and 13 bases lay between the germline ends. The CDR3 runs 15 residues. CDR3 residues: CASSPSRLHNSPLHF. DNA for the CDR3: TGTGCCAGCAGCCCCTCCAGGCTACATAATTCACCCCTCCACTTT.